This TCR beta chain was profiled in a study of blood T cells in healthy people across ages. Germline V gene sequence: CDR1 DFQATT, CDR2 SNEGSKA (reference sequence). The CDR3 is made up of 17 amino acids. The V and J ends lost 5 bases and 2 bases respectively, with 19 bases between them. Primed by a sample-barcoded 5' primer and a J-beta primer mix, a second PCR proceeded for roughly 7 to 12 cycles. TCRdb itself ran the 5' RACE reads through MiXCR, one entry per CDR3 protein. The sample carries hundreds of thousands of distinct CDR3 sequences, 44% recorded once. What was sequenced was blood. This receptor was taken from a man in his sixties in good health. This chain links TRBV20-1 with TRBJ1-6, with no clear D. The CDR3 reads CSALGGRGNAYNSPLHF. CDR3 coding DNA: TGCAGTGCTCTAGGAGGGCGGGGTAACGCCTATAATTCACCCCTCCACTTT.